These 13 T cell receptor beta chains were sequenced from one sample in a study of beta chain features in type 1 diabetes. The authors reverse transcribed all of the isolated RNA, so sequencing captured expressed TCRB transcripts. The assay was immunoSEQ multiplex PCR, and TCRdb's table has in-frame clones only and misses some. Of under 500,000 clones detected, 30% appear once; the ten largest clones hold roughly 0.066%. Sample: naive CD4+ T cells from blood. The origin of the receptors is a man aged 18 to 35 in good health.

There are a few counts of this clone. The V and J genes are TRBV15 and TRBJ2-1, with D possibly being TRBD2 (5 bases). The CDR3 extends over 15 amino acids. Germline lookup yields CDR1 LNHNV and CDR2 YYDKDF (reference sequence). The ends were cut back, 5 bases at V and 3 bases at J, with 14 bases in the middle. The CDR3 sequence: CATSGGADLYNEQFF. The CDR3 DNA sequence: TGTGCCACCAGCGGAGGAGCAGACCTCTACAATGAGCAGTTCTTC. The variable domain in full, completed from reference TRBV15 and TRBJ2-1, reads DAMVIQNPRYQVTQFGKPVTLSCSQTLNHNVMYWYQQKSSQAPKLLFHYYDKDFNNEADTPDNFQSRRPNTSFCFLDIRSPGLGDTAMYLCATSGGADLYNEQFFGPGTRLTVL.

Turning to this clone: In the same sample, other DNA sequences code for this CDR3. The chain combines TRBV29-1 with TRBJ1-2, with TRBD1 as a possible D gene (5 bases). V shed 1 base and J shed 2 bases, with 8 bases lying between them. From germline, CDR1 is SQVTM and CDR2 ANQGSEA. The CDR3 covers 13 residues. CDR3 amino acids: CSVEAGTNYGYTF. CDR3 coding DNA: TGCAGCGTTGAAGCAGGGACGAACTATGGCTACACCTTC.

The CDR3 spells CASSAGTSRSQETQYF. Written as DNA, the CDR3 is TGTGCCAGCAGCGCAGGGACTAGCAGAAGCCAAGAGACCCAGTACTTC. V usage is TRBV5-4 and J usage is TRBJ2-5, with 9 bases matching TRBD2. Germline V gene data show CDR1 as SGHNT and CDR2 as YYREEE (reference sequence). The J segment lost 1 base and the V segment lost 4 bases, leaving 8 bases of the junction unmatched. The CDR3 totals 16 residues.

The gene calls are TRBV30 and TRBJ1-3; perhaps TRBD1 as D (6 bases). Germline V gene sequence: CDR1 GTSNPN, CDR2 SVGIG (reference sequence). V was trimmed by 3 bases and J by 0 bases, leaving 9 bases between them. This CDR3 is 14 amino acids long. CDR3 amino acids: CAWSGTLSGNTIYF. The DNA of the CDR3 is TGTGCCTGGAGCGGGACACTCTCTGGAAACACCATATATTTT.

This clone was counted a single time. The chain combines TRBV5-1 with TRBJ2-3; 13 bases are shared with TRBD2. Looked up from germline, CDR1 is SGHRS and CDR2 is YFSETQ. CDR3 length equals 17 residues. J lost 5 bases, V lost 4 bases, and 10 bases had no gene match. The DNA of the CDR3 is TGCGCCAGCAGCCTCCGCGGGGGACTAGCGGGACGAGATACGCAGTATTTT. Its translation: CASSLRGGLAGRDTQYF.

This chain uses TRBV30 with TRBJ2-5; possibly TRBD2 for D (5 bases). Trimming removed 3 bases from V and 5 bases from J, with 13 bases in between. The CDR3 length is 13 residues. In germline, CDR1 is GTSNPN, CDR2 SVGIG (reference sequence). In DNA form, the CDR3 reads TGTGCCTGGAGCGGGAATCAGGTTGAGACCCAGTACTTC. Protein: CAWSGNQVETQYF.

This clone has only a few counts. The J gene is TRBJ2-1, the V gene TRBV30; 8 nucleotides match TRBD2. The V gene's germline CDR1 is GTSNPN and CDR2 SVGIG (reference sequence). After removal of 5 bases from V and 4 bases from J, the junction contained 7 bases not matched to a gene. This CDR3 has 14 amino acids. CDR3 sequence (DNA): TGTGCCTGGGGACCTGGACTAGCTTACAATGAGCAGTTCTTC. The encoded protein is CAWGPGLAYNEQFF.

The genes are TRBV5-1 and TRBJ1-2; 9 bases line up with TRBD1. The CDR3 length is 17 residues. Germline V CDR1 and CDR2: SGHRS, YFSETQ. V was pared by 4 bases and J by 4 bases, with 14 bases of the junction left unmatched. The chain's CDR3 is CASSPQQGAGSTYGYTF. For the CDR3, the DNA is TGCGCCAGCAGCCCCCAACAGGGGGCAGGGTCAACCTATGGCTACACCTTC.

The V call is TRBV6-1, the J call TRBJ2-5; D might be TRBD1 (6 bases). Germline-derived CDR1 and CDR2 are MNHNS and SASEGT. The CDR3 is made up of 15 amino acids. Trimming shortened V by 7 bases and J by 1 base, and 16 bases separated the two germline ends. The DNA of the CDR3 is TGTGCCAGCAACCTCAGGGGAAATAGCCAAGAGACCCAGTACTTC. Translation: CASNLRGNSQETQYF.

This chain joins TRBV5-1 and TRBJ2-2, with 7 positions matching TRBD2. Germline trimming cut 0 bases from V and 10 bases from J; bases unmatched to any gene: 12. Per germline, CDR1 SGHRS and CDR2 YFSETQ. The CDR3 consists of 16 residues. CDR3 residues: CASSLAAGADNVELFF. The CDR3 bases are TGCGCCAGCAGCTTGGCTGCGGGAGCGGACAACGTGGAGCTGTTTTTT.

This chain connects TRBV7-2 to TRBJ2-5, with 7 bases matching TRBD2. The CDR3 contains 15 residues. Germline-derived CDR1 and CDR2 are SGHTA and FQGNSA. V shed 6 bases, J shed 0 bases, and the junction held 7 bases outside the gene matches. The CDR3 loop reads CASSSGLPNQETQYF. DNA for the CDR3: TGTGCCAGCAGTTCGGGACTACCTAACCAAGAGACCCAGTACTTC.

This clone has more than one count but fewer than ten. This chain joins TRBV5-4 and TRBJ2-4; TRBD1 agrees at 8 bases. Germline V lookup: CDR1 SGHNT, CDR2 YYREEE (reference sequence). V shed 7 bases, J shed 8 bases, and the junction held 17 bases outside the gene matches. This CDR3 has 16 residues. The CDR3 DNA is TGTGCCAGCCGTCCCCAAGGGACAGGAGAGTACCACATTCAGTACTTC. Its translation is CASRPQGTGEYHIQYF.

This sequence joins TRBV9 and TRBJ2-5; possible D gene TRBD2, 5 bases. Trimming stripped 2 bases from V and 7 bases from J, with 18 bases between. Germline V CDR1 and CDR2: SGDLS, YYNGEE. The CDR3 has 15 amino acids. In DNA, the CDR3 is TGTGCCAGCAGCGTTGGCGACGGGGTCTCGGGGACCCAGTACTTC. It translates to CASSVGDGVSGTQYF.